The 9 T cell receptor beta chains in this list originate from one sample, sequenced in a study of T cells in Graves' hyperthyroidism and ophthalmopathy. Amplified TCR beta CDR3 regions came from RNA transcripts. RT-PCR in the first round (using the HTBI primer set) targeted the TCR CDR3. TCRdb itself ran the multiplex PCR reads through MiXCR, one entry per CDR3 protein. The repertoire has about 760,000 distinct CDR3 sequences, 30% to 40% of them found once; the top ten carry around 30%. The sequencing input was blood. All receptors come from a woman in her thirties or forties with Graves' hyperthyroidism.

This chain joins TRBV6-1 and TRBJ2-2; 8 nucleotides agree with TRBD1. CDR1 and CDR2 (germline): MNHNS, SASEGT. This CDR3 spans 17 amino acids. Losses at the gene ends were 6 bases for V and 3 bases for J; bases not matched to a gene: 12. The CDR3 DNA is TGTGCCAGCAGCCCCGATCTTCGACAGGGGTACACCGGGGAGCTGTTTTTT. This sequence encodes CASSPDLRQGYTGELFF.

The sample holds many counts of this clonotype. This chain connects TRBV29-1 to TRBJ1-1; D is unresolved. In germline, CDR1 is SQVTM, CDR2 ANQGSEA. This CDR3 region has 13 residues. The ends were cut back, 8 bases at V and 1 base at J, with 14 bases in the middle. CDR3 amino acids: CSLGGRSNTEAFF. CDR3 nucleotide sequence: TGCAGCCTAGGCGGCAGGTCGAACACTGAAGCTTTCTTT.

The gene calls are TRBV5-1 and TRBJ1-3; a weak D match, TRBD1 (6 bases). V was trimmed by 2 bases and J by 3 bases, leaving 9 bases between them. The germline V gene encodes CDR1 SGHRS and CDR2 YFSETQ. The length of the CDR3 is 14 residues. This chain's CDR3 is CASSLGGFGNTIYF. In nucleotides, the CDR3 is TGCGCCAGCAGCTTAGGGGGGTTTGGAAACACCATATATTTT.

Comment on this clonotype: A read error may be the cause here, since a much bigger clone is one base away. CDR3 residues: CVSSFVPQNAEQYF. The CDR3 DNA sequence: TGTGTCAGCAGTTTTGTCCCCCAAAACGCCGAGCAGTACTTC. The chain has TRBV28 and TRBJ2-7, with D unresolved. The germline V gene has CDR1 MDHEN and CDR2 SYDVKM. CDR3 length: 14 residues.

This clonotype was observed many times. The genes are TRBV12-3 or TRBV12-4 and TRBJ1-1; D is ambiguous. V was pared by 7 bases and J by 4 bases, with 10 bases between. This CDR3 has 12 residues. The CDR3 region is CASNQDFTEAFF. The CDR3 DNA is TGTGCCAGCAACCAGGATTTCACTGAAGCTTTCTTT.

This clonotype was observed at least ten times. V is TRBV20-1 and J is TRBJ2-5; a possible D gene is TRBD2 (6 bases). The CDR3 is made up of 13 amino acids. V lost 3 bases and J lost 1, with 9 bases in between. The V gene's germline CDR1 is DFQATT and CDR2 SNEGSKA (reference sequence). CDR3 bases: TGCAGTGCTAGTAGACTAGTCCAAGAGACCCAGTACTTC. Protein: CSASRLVQETQYF.

This clonotype turned up a few times. The rearrangement links TRBV20-1 to TRBJ2-7; D tentatively fits TRBD1 or TRBD2 (6 bases each). Germline CDR1 reads DFQATT; CDR2 reads SNEGSKA (reference sequence). CDR3 length equals 14 residues. Between the trimmed V and J ends, which lost 3 bases and 0 bases, there was a span of 12 bases. This CDR3 is CSARGGTYSYEQYF. The CDR3 region has the DNA TGCAGTGCTAGGGGCGGGACATACTCCTACGAGCAGTACTTC.

This clonotype appeared a few times. The chain carries TRBV6-5 and TRBJ2-7, with D tentatively TRBD2 (6 bases). CDR1 and CDR2 (germline): MNHEY, SVGAGI. The CDR3 runs 13 residues. V was clipped by 7 bases and J by 3 bases, with 13 bases between them. The CDR3 coding sequence is TGTGCCAGCACCGGAGACGGGAGCTACGAGCAGTACTTC. Translated, it gives CASTGDGSYEQYF.

This clonotype has a handful of counts. This sequence joins TRBV4-1 and TRBJ2-5; D may match TRBD1 or TRBD2 (5 bases each). Trimming removed 4 bases at V and 2 bases at J, with 17 bases between. Germline assignment: CDR1 MGHRA and CDR2 YSYEKL. The CDR3 is made up of 16 amino acids. The CDR3 nucleotides are TGCGCCAGCAGCCGGAGCATAGGGGTAGCGCAAGAGACCCAGTACTTC. Amino acids: CASSRSIGVAQETQYF.